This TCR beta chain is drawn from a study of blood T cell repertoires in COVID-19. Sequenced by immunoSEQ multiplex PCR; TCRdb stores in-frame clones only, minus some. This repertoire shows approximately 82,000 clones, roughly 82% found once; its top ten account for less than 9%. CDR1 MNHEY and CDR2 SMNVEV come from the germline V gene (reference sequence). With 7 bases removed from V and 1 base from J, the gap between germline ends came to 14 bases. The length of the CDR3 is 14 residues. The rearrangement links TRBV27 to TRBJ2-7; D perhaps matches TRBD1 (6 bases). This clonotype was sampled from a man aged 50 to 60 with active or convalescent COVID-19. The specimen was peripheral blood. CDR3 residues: CASTKDRLSYEQYF. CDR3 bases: TGTGCCAGCACCAAAGACAGGTTATCCTACGAGCAGTACTTC.